The 24 T cell receptor beta chains reported below all come from one sample, sequenced in a study of blood T cell repertoires in COVID-19. The repertoire was sequenced with immunoSEQ multiplex PCR; TCRdb's copy has only in-frame clones and lacks some. Seen here are around 250,000 clones, approximately 88% observed once, and the top ten hold about 0.7%. What was sequenced was peripheral blood. These receptors all stem from a human donor in a cohort sampled during active COVID-19.

The sample holds one count of this clone. The CDR3 here is CAWSQGLAGGSSYEQYF. CDR3 nucleotides: TGTGCCTGGAGTCAGGGACTAGCGGGAGGGTCCTCCTACGAGCAGTACTTC. The rearrangement links TRBV30 to TRBJ2-7, with 16 positions matching TRBD2. Per the germline V gene, CDR1 is GTSNPN and CDR2 is SVGIG (reference sequence). The CDR3 has 17 residues. J gave up 0 bases and V 2 bases, and 4 bases lay outside the gene matches.

This chain joins TRBV12-3 or TRBV12-4 and TRBJ1-1; D is ambiguous. The CDR3 is 12 residues long. Trimming cost V 6 bases and J 2 bases, with 7 bases left between them. Here the CDR3 reads CASSRVNTEAFF. CDR3 nucleotide sequence: TGTGCCAGCAGCCGCGTAAACACTGAAGCTTTCTTT.

The chain employs TRBV4-1 and TRBJ2-1; 8 bases agree with TRBD2. Germline CDR1 reads MGHRA; CDR2 reads YSYEKL. V was pared by 6 bases and J by 4 bases, with 11 bases of the junction left unmatched. The CDR3 spans 16 residues. CDR3 loop: CASRPDTGGGYNEQFF. The CDR3 bases are TGCGCCAGCAGACCTGATACCGGGGGGGGATACAATGAGCAGTTCTTC.

This clone came up once. The CDR3 protein is CASSLEGQGSYEQYF. The CDR3, as DNA: TGTGCCAGCAGCTTAGAGGGACAGGGAAGTTACGAGCAGTACTTC. This rearrangement joins TRBV7-6 to TRBJ2-7, with TRBD1 identical over 9 bases. CDR3 length: 15 residues. The V segment lost 1 base and the J segment 4 bases; nucleotides outside the gene matches: 5. Germline CDR1 reads SGHVS; CDR2 reads FNYEAQ. Variable domain in full (rest from reference TRBV7-6 and TRBJ2-7): GAGVSQSPRYKVTKRGQDVALRCDPISGHVSLYWYRQALGQGPEFLTYFNYEAQQDKSGLPNDRFSAERPEGSISTLTIQRTEQRDSAMYRCASSLEGQGSYEQYFGPGTRLTVT.

The V call is TRBV14, the J call TRBJ2-1; 7 bases are shared with TRBD2. Germline CDR1 SGHDN, CDR2 FVKESK. CDR3 length: 17 residues. V was pared by 0 bases and J by 3 bases, with 8 bases of the junction left unmatched. In DNA, the CDR3 is TGTGCCAGCAGCCAAGATTTTAGTAGGGACTACTACAATGAGCAGTTCTTC. Its translation is CASSQDFSRDYYNEQFF.

The chain recombines TRBV5-8 with TRBJ1-3, with D hard to call. CDR1 and CDR2 (germline): SGHTS, YDEGEE. This CDR3 region has 16 residues. The V end was cut by 4 bases, the J end by 7 bases, with 21 bases between. The CDR3 DNA is TGTGCCAGCAGCCCGCGGCAACCCCTAACTAGGAACACCATATATTTT. Residues: CASSPRQPLTRNTIYF.

This clone was recorded only once. The genes are TRBV28 and TRBJ1-4, with 8 nucleotides matching TRBD1. The CDR3 contains 14 residues. From germline, CDR1 is MDHEN and CDR2 SYDVKM. After removal of 8 bases from V and 5 bases from J, the junction contained 7 bases not matched to a gene. The chain's CDR3 is CASRTGGLNEKLFF. The CDR3 DNA reads as TGTGCCAGCCGAACAGGGGGGCTAAATGAAAAACTGTTTTTT.

The chain couples TRBV28 to TRBJ2-7, with TRBD1 matching 11 bases. J lost 4 bases, V lost 6 bases, and 8 bases had no gene match. The germline gives CDR1 MDHEN, CDR2 SYDVKM. This CDR3 region has 15 residues. For the CDR3, the DNA is TGTGCCAGCAGCAGAGCGGGACAGGGGGGTTACGAGCAGTACTTC. Its translation: CASSRAGQGGYEQYF.

V and J are TRBV5-8 and TRBJ1-2; D remains unclear. CDR1 SGHTS and CDR2 YDEGEE come from the germline V gene. CDR3 length: 15 residues. V was shortened by 7 bases and J by 8 bases, with 24 bases between the two germline ends. The CDR3 sequence: CASRLPGSPGGGYTF. CDR3 in DNA: TGTGCCAGCCGATTACCCGGGAGCCCCGGAGGAGGCTACACCTTC.

The chain combines TRBV6-2 or TRBV6-3 with TRBJ2-7; a possible D gene is TRBD2 (6 bases). This CDR3 comprises 16 residues. The V gene lost 2 bases and the J gene lost 2 bases, with 16 bases spanning the gap. The germline gives CDR1 MNHEY, CDR2 SVGEGT. The CDR3 here is CASSYPGLSITYEQYF. The CDR3 region has the DNA TGTGCCAGCAGTTACCCGGGACTTTCTATTACCTACGAGCAGTACTTC.

This chain connects TRBV28 to TRBJ1-2, with 7 positions matching TRBD1. Germline values: CDR1 MDHEN, CDR2 SYDVKM. Trimming removed 8 bases from V and 4 bases from J; junction bases left unmatched: 7. This CDR3 spans 13 amino acids. CDR3 residues: CASLEGAGYGYTF. The CDR3 DNA reads TGTGCCAGCCTTGAGGGGGCGGGCTATGGCTACACCTTC.

The table lists this clone with a few counts. This chain joins TRBV7-2 and TRBJ2-1, with 14 bases that match TRBD2. Germline loops: CDR1 SGHTA, CDR2 FQGNSA. J lost 5 bases, V lost 6 bases, and 6 bases had no gene match. The CDR3 is made up of 16 amino acids. CDR3 protein: CASSGTSGRGDNEQFF. Written as DNA, the CDR3 is TGTGCCAGCAGTGGGACTAGCGGGAGAGGCGACAATGAGCAGTTCTTC.

The chain carries TRBV30 and TRBJ1-3; 7 bases line up with TRBD1. With 4 bases clipped from V and 0 bases from J, the junction kept 6 bases outside the gene matches. Looked up from germline, CDR1 is GTSNPN and CDR2 is SVGIG (reference sequence). CDR3 length: 15 residues. The CDR3 loop is CAWTPGQSSGNTIYF. In DNA form, the CDR3 reads TGTGCCTGGACTCCGGGACAGTCCTCTGGAAACACCATATATTTT.

This chain uses TRBV2 with TRBJ2-5, with 11 bases matching TRBD2. Losses at the gene ends were 7 bases for V and 0 bases for J; bases not matched to a gene: 7. This CDR3 has 16 residues. Germline V gene data show CDR1 as SNHLY and CDR2 as FYNNEI. CDR3 in DNA: TGTGCCAGCAAGGCTAGCGGGGGGTGGTACCAAGAGACCCAGTACTTC. It yields the protein CASKASGGWYQETQYF.

The V and J genes are TRBV27 and TRBJ2-1; D might be TRBD2 (5 bases). Trimming stripped 1 base from V and 7 bases from J, with 8 bases between. Germline V gives CDR1 MNHEY, CDR2 SMNVEV (reference sequence). This CDR3 has 13 amino acids. In DNA form, the CDR3 reads TGTGCCAGCAGTTTATTTTCGGGGAATGAGCAGTTCTTC. Amino acids: CASSLFSGNEQFF.

V is TRBV11-3 and J is TRBJ2-5; 11 bases map to TRBD2. CDR3 length: 16 amino acids. The junction had 6 bases not matched to a gene; V was cut back by 1 base and J by 5 bases. The germline gives CDR1 SGHNT, CDR2 YENEEA. CDR3 region: CASSLGLAGGSETQYF. In DNA form, the CDR3 reads TGTGCCAGCAGCTTAGGTCTAGCGGGAGGTTCCGAGACCCAGTACTTC. The full variable domain, its missing parts supplied by reference TRBV11-3 and TRBJ2-5, is EAGVVQSPRYKIIEKKQPVAFWCNPISGHNTLYWYLQNLGQGPELLIRYENEEAVDDSQLPKDRFSAERLKGVDSTLKIQPAELGDSAVYLCASSLGLAGGSETQYFGPGTRLLVL.

This clone was observed a single time. This rearrangement joins TRBV7-8 to TRBJ2-3; 9 nucleotides line up with TRBD1. J gave up 3 bases and V 4 bases, and 8 bases lay outside the gene matches. The CDR3 has 16 residues. Germline values: CDR1 SGHVS, CDR2 FQNEAQ. In DNA, the CDR3 is TGTGCCAGCAGCTCCGTCCCGGGACAGGGAACAGATACGCAGTATTTT. This gives the protein CASSSVPGQGTDTQYF.

This rearrangement joins TRBV2 to TRBJ2-7; no reliable D call. CDR1 is SNHLY, CDR2 FYNNEI, per germline. Trimming pared 10 bases from V and 5 bases from J, leaving 12 bases between. This CDR3 contains 11 residues. CDR3 DNA: TGTGCCACCCCAGGTCAGGACGAGCAGTACTTC. Translated, it gives CATPGQDEQYF.

The gene calls are TRBV5-1 and TRBJ2-1; TRBD2 is a possible D gene (6 bases). CDR1 and CDR2 from the germline V gene are SGHRS and YFSETQ. This CDR3 is built from 17 residues. V was cut by 2 bases and J by 0 bases, with 15 bases left in between. The CDR3 DNA reads as TGCGCCAGCAGCTTCGGCCTTAGGGACTCCTCCTACAATGAGCAGTTCTTC. Its protein product is CASSFGLRDSSYNEQFF.

This CDR3 reads CASSYPGDSYEQYF. As DNA, the CDR3 is TGTGCCAGCAGCTATCCGGGTGACTCCTACGAGCAGTACTTC. This rearrangement joins TRBV7-2 to TRBJ2-7; D not certain. The germline gives CDR1 SGHTA, CDR2 FQGNSA. The CDR3 is 14 amino acids. V lost 4 bases and J 0 bases, leaving 10 bases between the germline ends.

The chain couples TRBV7-3 to TRBJ1-1; a weak D match, TRBD1 (6 bases). The V end lost 4 bases, the J end lost 1 base, and 13 bases lay between the germline ends. Germline V CDR1 and CDR2: SGHTA, FQGTGA. CDR3 length: 15 residues. The CDR3 DNA sequence: TGTGCCAGCAGCTCTCGACAGGTCCCGAACACTGAAGCTTTCTTT. As protein: CASSSRQVPNTEAFF.

V usage is TRBV5-1 and J usage is TRBJ2-1; D might be TRBD1 (5 bases). Looked up from germline, CDR1 is SGHRS and CDR2 is YFSETQ. Between the trimmed V and J ends, which lost 1 base and 6 bases, there was a span of 14 bases. The CDR3 loop spans 15 amino acids. This CDR3 is CASSLLTEPTNEQFF. The CDR3 coding sequence is TGCGCCAGCAGCTTGTTGACAGAGCCCACCAATGAGCAGTTCTTC.

J is TRBJ2-3 and V is TRBV27, with 8 bases matching TRBD2. The CDR3 covers 16 residues. In germline, CDR1 is MNHEY, CDR2 SMNVEV (reference sequence). The trim removed 4 bases at V and 2 bases at J, leaving 8 bases unmatched. The CDR3 protein is CASSSPSGGLTDTQYF. CDR3 sequence (DNA): TGTGCCAGCAGTTCCCCCAGCGGGGGACTCACAGATACGCAGTATTTT.

The CDR3 nucleotides are TGTGCCAGCATCCGATCCGGGGGAGGCAATCAGCCCCAGCATTTT. Residues: CASIRSGGGNQPQHF. The chain employs TRBV28 and TRBJ1-5; D might be TRBD1 (5 bases). This CDR3 has 15 amino acids. The V gene's germline CDR1 is MDHEN and CDR2 SYDVKM. The germline V and J ends were trimmed by 7 bases and 2 bases, with 15 bases remaining between them.